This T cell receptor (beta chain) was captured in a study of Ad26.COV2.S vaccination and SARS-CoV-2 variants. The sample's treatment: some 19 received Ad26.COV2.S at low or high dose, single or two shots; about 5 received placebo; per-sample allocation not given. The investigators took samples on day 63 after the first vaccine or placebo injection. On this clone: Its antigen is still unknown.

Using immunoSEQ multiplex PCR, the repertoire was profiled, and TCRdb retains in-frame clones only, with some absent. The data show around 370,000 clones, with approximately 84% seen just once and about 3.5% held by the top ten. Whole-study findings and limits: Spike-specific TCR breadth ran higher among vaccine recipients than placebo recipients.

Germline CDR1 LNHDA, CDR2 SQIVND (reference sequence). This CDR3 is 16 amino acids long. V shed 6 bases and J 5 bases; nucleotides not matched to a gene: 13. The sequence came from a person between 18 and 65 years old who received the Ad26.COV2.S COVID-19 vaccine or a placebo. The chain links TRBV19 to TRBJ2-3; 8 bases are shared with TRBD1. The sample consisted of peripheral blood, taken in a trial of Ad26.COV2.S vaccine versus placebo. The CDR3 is CASSQIQGTGVDTQYF. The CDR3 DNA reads TGTGCCAGTAGCCAGATACAGGGGACAGGTGTAGATACGCAGTATTTT.